This passage covers 21 T cell receptor beta chains from one sample sequenced in a study of Ad26.COV2.S vaccination and SARS-CoV-2 variants. Treatment specified: about 20 received Ad26.COV2.S at low or high dose, single or two shots; 5 received placebo; per-sample allocation not given. The samples date from day 63 after the first vaccine or placebo injection. Sequenced by immunoSEQ multiplex PCR; TCRdb stores in-frame clones only, minus some. This sample yields around 450,000 clones, of which roughly 90% are seen a single time; about 3.5% belongs to the top ten. The sample consisted of peripheral blood, taken in a trial of Ad26.COV2.S vaccine versus placebo. The receptors shown here come from a person aged 18-65 years who received the Ad26.COV2.S COVID-19 vaccine or a placebo.

This clone showed up just a few times. The gene calls are TRBV7-2 and TRBJ1-1; a possible D gene is TRBD1 (5 bases). The CDR3 runs 15 residues. Germline loops: CDR1 SGHTA, CDR2 FQGNSA. Between the trimmed V and J ends, which lost 1 base and 4 bases, there was a span of 13 bases. In DNA form, the CDR3 reads TGTGCCAGCAGCTTAGTAAGGGGAATGGGCACTGAAGCTTTCTTT. It codes for CASSLVRGMGTEAFF. Complete variable domain (other parts from reference TRBV7-2 and TRBJ1-1): GAGVSQSPSNKVTEKGKDVELRCDPISGHTALYWYRQSLGQGLEFLIYFQGNSAPDKSGLPSDRFSAERTGGSVSTLTIQRTQQEDSAVYLCASSLVRGMGTEAFFGQGTRLTVV.

The V and J genes are TRBV28 and TRBJ1-5; D is unresolved. V lost 5 bases to trimming and J lost 0 bases, with 20 bases between them. Germline loops: CDR1 MDHEN, CDR2 SYDVKM. The CDR3 is made up of 18 amino acids. CDR3 amino acids: CASSGGSRTRYSNQPQHF. The CDR3 coding sequence is TGTGCCAGCAGTGGAGGTAGCAGGACCCGTTATAGCAATCAGCCCCAGCATTTT. The full variable domain, rest sourced from reference TRBV28 and TRBJ1-5, is DVKVTQSSRYLVKRTGEKVFLECVQDMDHENMFWYRQDPGLGLRLIYFSYDVKMKEKGDIPEGYSVSREKKERFSLILESASTNQTSMYLCASSGGSRTRYSNQPQHFGDGTRLSIL.

The J gene is TRBJ1-2, the V gene TRBV7-2; no firm D call. Germline CDR1 is SGHTA and CDR2 is FQGNSA. With 1 base removed from V and 4 bases from J, the gap between germline ends came to 13 bases. The CDR3 has 15 residues. DNA of the CDR3: TGTGCCAGCAGCTTAGAGAGTCGAACCGGCTATGGCTACACCTTC. It codes for CASSLESRTGYGYTF.

The chain links TRBV4-2 to TRBJ2-7; 9 bases agree with TRBD1. The V and J ends lost 0 bases and 4 bases, in that order; junction bases with no gene match: 4. CDR1 is LGHNA and CDR2 is YNFKEQ in the germline V gene. The CDR3 totals 15 residues. The CDR3 loop is CASSQDKGQGYEQYF. CDR3 DNA sequence: TGTGCCAGCAGCCAAGATAAGGGACAGGGATACGAGCAGTACTTC.

The rearrangement links TRBV5-1 to TRBJ2-1; 11 bases are shared with TRBD2. The CDR3 sequence is 19 residues long. CDR1 and CDR2 from the germline V gene are SGHRS and YFSETQ. The trim removed 3 bases at V and 2 bases at J, leaving 13 bases unmatched. The CDR3 DNA is TGCGCCAGCAGCTCCGCCACGACCCATAGCGGGGGGGCCTACAATGAGCAGTTCTTC. It translates to CASSSATTHSGGAYNEQFF.

The V gene is TRBV6-5, the J gene TRBJ2-1; no reliable D call. This CDR3 is built from 14 residues. V dropped 2 bases and J dropped 0 bases, with 5 bases sitting between them. CDR1 MNHEY and CDR2 SVGAGI come from the germline V gene. In DNA form, the CDR3 reads TGTGCCAGCAGTTACCAGATCTCCTACAATGAGCAGTTCTTC. This codes for CASSYQISYNEQFF.

The chain joins TRBV2 to TRBJ2-7; D is uncertain. Germline V gene sequence: CDR1 SNHLY, CDR2 FYNNEI. This CDR3 spans 11 amino acids. V dropped 6 bases and J dropped 3 bases, with 6 bases sitting between them. In DNA form, the CDR3 reads TGTGCCAGCAGCCCCCGCTACGAGCAGTACTTC. It codes for CASSPRYEQYF.

The V call is TRBV30, the J call TRBJ2-7; D could derive from TRBD1 or TRBD2 (5 bases each). The CDR3 has 13 amino acids. CDR1 is GTSNPN, CDR2 SVGIG, per germline (reference sequence). The V end lost 5 bases, the J end lost 1 base, and 12 bases lay between the germline ends. The CDR3 DNA is TGTGCCTGGCTCCGGGACGGTTCCTACGAGCAGTACTTC. As protein: CAWLRDGSYEQYF.

This clone was observed a few times. The chain has TRBV7-9 and TRBJ1-2, with TRBD1 matching 8 bases. Trimming cost V 4 bases and J 5 bases; bases outside gene matches: 9. The germline gives CDR1 SEHNR, CDR2 FQNEAQ (reference sequence). This CDR3 spans 15 amino acids. CDR3 sequence reads: CASSSGQGGQYGYTF. The CDR3, as DNA: TGTGCCAGCAGCTCCGGACAGGGAGGGCAGTATGGCTACACCTTC.

The chain employs TRBV30 and TRBJ1-1; D is possibly TRBD1 (5 bases). V was cut by 2 bases and J by 6 bases, with 16 bases left in between. Looked up from germline, CDR1 is GTSNPN and CDR2 is SVGIG (reference sequence). The CDR3 has 14 amino acids. Here the CDR3 DNA reads TGTGCCTGGAGTTTAGGGCAGGGTTGGGCTGAAGCTTTCTTT. Translation: CAWSLGQGWAEAFF. Full variable domain (rest looked up from reference TRBV30 and TRBJ1-1): SQTIHQWPATLVQPVGSPLSLECTVEGTSNPNLYWYRQAAGRGLQLLFYSVGIGQISSEVPQNLSASRPQDRQFILSSKKLLLSDSGFYLCAWSLGQGWAEAFFGQGTRLTVV.

The J gene is TRBJ2-3, the V gene TRBV19, with TRBD1 identical over 7 bases. CDR1 LNHDA and CDR2 SQIVND come from the germline V gene (reference sequence). The J segment lost 3 bases and the V segment lost 4 bases, leaving 13 bases of the junction unmatched. This CDR3 region has 17 residues. The CDR3 loop is CASSTPVDRVKTDTQYF. The CDR3 bases are TGTGCCAGTAGTACCCCCGTCGACAGGGTTAAGACAGATACGCAGTATTTT. The full variable domain, rest sourced from reference TRBV19 and TRBJ2-3, is DGGITQSPKYLFRKEGQNVTLSCEQNLNHDAMYWYRQDPGQGLRLIYYSQIVNDFQKGDIAEGYSVSREKKESFPLTVTSAQKNPTAFYLCASSTPVDRVKTDTQYFGPGTRLTVL.

This chain joins TRBV5-4 and TRBJ2-1, with D maybe TRBD2 (6 bases). Germline lookup yields CDR1 SGHNT and CDR2 YYREEE (reference sequence). The V gene lost 5 bases and the J gene lost 7 bases, with 16 bases spanning the gap. CDR3 length equals 14 residues. The CDR3: CASSYGSGGNEQFF. CDR3 coding DNA: TGTGCCAGCAGTTACGGGTCTGGGGGGAATGAGCAGTTCTTC.

The chain uses TRBV6-6 and TRBJ1-3; tentative D call: TRBD1 (6 bases). The germline V and J ends were trimmed by 2 bases and 0 bases, with 8 bases remaining between them. The CDR3 is made up of 15 amino acids. Germline values: CDR1 MNHNY, CDR2 SVGAGI (reference sequence). The DNA of the CDR3 is TGTGCCAGCAGTTACCGGACAGACTCTGGAAACACCATATATTTT. Protein sequence: CASSYRTDSGNTIYF.

This sequence joins TRBV7-9 and TRBJ2-7; 9 bases map to TRBD1. CDR1 and CDR2 (germline): SEHNR, FQNEAQ (reference sequence). V was clipped by 6 bases and J by 4 bases; unmatched bases: 10. CDR3 length equals 15 residues. The CDR3 here is CASSFTGTGKYEQYF. The CDR3 nucleotides read TGTGCCAGCAGTTTTACCGGGACAGGGAAATACGAGCAGTACTTC.

For this clone: One end of the junction varies from germline; a read error may be responsible. In nucleotides, the CDR3 is TGTGCCAGCAGTGACACGCGACAGGTTGACTTC. Protein product: CASSDTRQVDF. The rearrangement uses TRBV25-1 and TRBJ2-7; TRBD1 might be the D (6 bases). Germline CDR1 and CDR2: MGHDK and SYGVNS. CDR3 length equals 11 residues.

The chain has TRBV11-3 and TRBJ2-7; 7 positions agree with TRBD1. With V trimmed by 5 bases and J by 7 bases, 14 bases remained unmatched. Germline lookup yields CDR1 SGHNT and CDR2 YENEEA. This CDR3 comprises 15 residues. The CDR3 reads CASSPGTAASLEQYF. CDR3 DNA: TGTGCCAGCAGCCCAGGGACAGCGGCATCTTTGGAGCAGTACTTC.

The table lists this clone with a count of one. The chain recombines TRBV5-4 with TRBJ2-3; 8 bases line up with TRBD1. Trimming cost V 4 bases and J 0 bases; bases outside gene matches: 4. The V gene's germline CDR1 is SGHNT and CDR2 YYREEE (reference sequence). There are 15 residues in the CDR3. In DNA, the CDR3 is TGTGCCAGCAGCCCGCGACAGGGGAGCACAGATACGCAGTATTTT. Residues: CASSPRQGSTDTQYF.

The V and J genes are TRBV28 and TRBJ1-4; TRBD1 might be the D (5 bases). V was shortened by 6 bases and J by 2 bases, with 10 bases between the two germline ends. Germline V gene sequence: CDR1 MDHEN, CDR2 SYDVKM. The CDR3 has 14 amino acids. DNA for the CDR3: TGTGCCAGCAGATCCGGGACCACTAATGAAAAACTGTTTTTT. Its protein is CASRSGTTNEKLFF.

This clone was detected only once. The rearrangement uses TRBV28 and TRBJ2-3; 10 nucleotides match TRBD2. V lost 2 bases and J lost 6; bases outside the gene matches: 5. Germline CDR1 and CDR2: MDHEN and SYDVKM. The CDR3 contains 15 residues. CDR3 sequence (DNA): TGTGCCAGCAGTTTAACTAGCGGGGTTGCGGATACGCAGTATTTT. Protein sequence: CASSLTSGVADTQYF.

J is TRBJ2-3 and V is TRBV6-5; maybe TRBD2 (5 bases). Trimming stripped 6 bases from V and 4 bases from J, with 14 bases between. The germline V gene encodes CDR1 MNHEY and CDR2 SVGAGI. This CDR3 has 14 amino acids. DNA for the CDR3: TGTGCCAGCAGCTATACTGGACTTTCAGATACGCAGTATTTT. It yields the protein CASSYTGLSDTQYF.

In its sample, this clone was seen once. This chain connects TRBV5-4 to TRBJ2-7; a possible D gene is TRBD1 (6 bases). The CDR3 consists of 15 residues. V gave up 0 bases and J gave up 4 bases, with 14 bases separating them. Germline V gives CDR1 SGHNT, CDR2 YYREEE (reference sequence). CDR3 nucleotides: TGTGCCAGCAGCTTGGGGCCAGGGGATAGGTACGAGCAGTACTTC. Amino acid sequence: CASSLGPGDRYEQYF. The full variable domain, its missing parts supplied by reference TRBV5-4 and TRBJ2-7, is ETGVTQSPTHLIKTRGQQVTLRCSSQSGHNTVSWYQQALGQGPQFIFQYYREEENGRGNFPPRFSGLQFPNYSSELNVNALELDDSALYLCASSLGPGDRYEQYFGPGTRLTVT.